Following are 27 T cell receptor beta chains from one sample sequenced in a study of CD8 T cells in Susac syndrome. RNA in amounts of roughly 0.5 to 1 ug was reverse transcribed with random hexamers. In TCRdb, the immunoSEQ multiplex PCR reads were re-called with MiXCR into one record per CDR3 protein. This sample yields about 22,000 distinct CDR3 sequences, of which 85% to 95% are seen a single time; less than 0.35% belongs to the top ten. What was sequenced was CD8+ T cells from PBMCs. Source of these receptors: a human donor in good health.

The gene calls are TRBV6-4 and TRBJ2-1, with TRBD2 identical over 9 bases. The CDR3 contains 14 residues. The V gene's germline CDR1 is MRHNA and CDR2 SNTAGT. Unmatched junction bases numbered 3, after V lost 3 bases and J lost 6 bases. Written as DNA, the CDR3 is TGTGCCAGCAGTGATCTAGCGGGGAGCAATGAGCAGTTCTTC. Translation gives CASSDLAGSNEQFF.

The V gene is TRBV27, the J gene TRBJ2-7; TRBD1 matches 7 bases. CDR1 and CDR2 (germline): MNHEY, SMNVEV (reference sequence). Trimming at V came to 3 bases and at J to 0 bases, leaving 5 bases not matched to a gene. This CDR3 contains 15 residues. The CDR3 coding sequence is TGTGCCAGCAGTTTCCCGGGACAGAGCTCCTACGAGCAGTACTTC. Protein sequence: CASSFPGQSSYEQYF.

The rearrangement uses TRBV4-1 and TRBJ2-3, with D perhaps TRBD1 (5 bases). The CDR3 contains 14 residues. Germline V gene data show CDR1 as MGHRA and CDR2 as YSYEKL. V gave up 0 bases and J gave up 3 bases, with 7 bases separating them. The CDR3 sequence: CASSQDQGTDTQYF. CDR3 DNA sequence: TGCGCCAGCAGCCAAGACCAGGGAACAGATACGCAGTATTTT.

The chain links TRBV20-1 to TRBJ1-1; D not resolved. CDR3 size: 12 residues. V was cut by 3 bases and J by 2 bases, with 7 bases left in between. The germline gives CDR1 DFQATT, CDR2 SNEGSKA (reference sequence). CDR3 DNA sequence: TGCAGTGCTAGGGTCCCAAACACTGAAGCTTTCTTT. Protein sequence: CSARVPNTEAFF.

DNA of the CDR3: TGTGCCAGCAGCTTCGGGACTAGCGGGGCGGCGATCGACAATGAGCAGTTCTTC. Its translation: CASSFGTSGAAIDNEQFF. J is TRBJ2-1 and V is TRBV7-9, with 13 bases fitting TRBD2. Trimming took 3 bases from V and 5 from J; bases not matched to a gene: 10. The CDR3 consists of 18 residues. CDR1 and CDR2 from the germline V gene are SEHNR and FQNEAQ (reference sequence).

The genes are TRBV10-3 and TRBJ2-3; D is possibly TRBD2 (5 bases). Germline-derived CDR1 and CDR2 are ENHRY and SYGVKD. This CDR3 is built from 18 residues. V was cut by 0 bases and J by 2 bases, with 18 bases left in between. Written as DNA, the CDR3 is TGTGCCATCAGTGAGTCTTACGGCGGAGGATTCATCACAGATACGCAGTATTTT. It specifies CAISESYGGGFITDTQYF.

This rearrangement joins TRBV7-9 to TRBJ2-7; TRBD1 might be the D (6 bases). This CDR3 contains 16 residues. The V and J ends lost 4 bases and 2 bases respectively, with 18 bases between them. Per the germline V gene, CDR1 is SEHNR and CDR2 is FQNEAQ (reference sequence). Here the CDR3 DNA reads TGTGCCAGCAGCTCGATACAGGGAGCAGGCGCCTACGAGCAGTACTTC. It translates to CASSSIQGAGAYEQYF.

The V and J genes are TRBV6-6 and TRBJ1-5; D might be TRBD1 (5 bases). This CDR3 comprises 14 residues. Germline CDR1 MNHNY, CDR2 SVGAGI (reference sequence). Trimming pared 5 bases from V and 4 bases from J, leaving 12 bases between. The CDR3 nucleotides are TGTGCCAGCAGTCATGGGACGGAGAATCAGCCCCAGCATTTT. Translating it yields CASSHGTENQPQHF.

This chain uses TRBV7-9 with TRBJ2-7; D not certain. Trimming removed 4 bases from V and 2 bases from J, with 9 bases in between. The germline V gene encodes CDR1 SEHNR and CDR2 FQNEAQ (reference sequence). This CDR3 region has 13 residues. The CDR3 region is CASSSSEAYEQYF. DNA of the CDR3: TGTGCCAGCAGCTCCTCAGAAGCCTACGAGCAGTACTTC.

The chain is built from TRBV20-1 and TRBJ2-1; possible D gene TRBD1, 5 bases. CDR3 length: 15 amino acids. Germline loops: CDR1 DFQATT, CDR2 SNEGSKA (reference sequence). Trimming pared 0 bases from V and 0 bases from J, leaving 9 bases between. CDR3 loop: CSARDGATSYNEQFF. The CDR3 DNA is TGCAGTGCTAGAGATGGGGCCACCTCCTACAATGAGCAGTTCTTC.

This chain connects TRBV27 to TRBJ2-1; maybe TRBD2 (7 bases). The CDR3 spans 15 residues. Germline CDR1 reads MNHEY; CDR2 reads SMNVEV (reference sequence). V was cut by 7 bases and J by 4 bases, with 17 bases left in between. CDR3: CASILGGANYNEQFF. The DNA for the CDR3 is TGTGCCAGCATCTTGGGGGGGGCCAATTACAATGAGCAGTTCTTC.

This chain uses TRBV6-1 with TRBJ2-1; D might be TRBD2 (6 bases). Germline V gene sequence: CDR1 MNHNS, CDR2 SASEGT. V shed 8 bases and J shed 9 bases, with 8 bases lying between them. This CDR3 has 10 residues. The CDR3 reads CASEGLEQFF. CDR3 nucleotides: TGTGCCAGCGAGGGACTTGAGCAGTTCTTC.

The V gene is TRBV19, the J gene TRBJ1-2; 7 bases are a match to TRBD1. Germline loops: CDR1 LNHDA, CDR2 SQIVND (reference sequence). There are 13 residues in the CDR3. The V and J ends lost 7 bases and 4 bases, in that order; junction bases with no gene match: 6. In DNA form, the CDR3 reads TGTGCCAGTAAATCCGGGACAGTCTATGGCTACACCTTC. Translating gives CASKSGTVYGYTF. Full variable domain (missing parts from reference TRBV19 and TRBJ1-2): DGGITQSPKYLFRKEGQNVTLSCEQNLNHDAMYWYRQDPGQGLRLIYYSQIVNDFQKGDIAEGYSVSREKKESFPLTVTSAQKNPTAFYLCASKSGTVYGYTFGSGTRLTVV.

The J gene is TRBJ2-1, the V gene TRBV19, with a weak D call TRBD1 (6 bases). Germline CDR1 is LNHDA and CDR2 is SQIVND (reference sequence). Trimming removed 3 bases at V and 0 bases at J, with 9 bases between. CDR3 length: 15 amino acids. The CDR3 is CASSIDRPSYNEQFF. The CDR3 coding sequence is TGTGCCAGTAGTATCGACAGGCCCTCCTACAATGAGCAGTTCTTC.

The genes are TRBV9 and TRBJ2-6; D is unresolved. CDR3 length: 13 residues. Germline CDR1 is SGDLS and CDR2 is YYNGEE. V shed 4 bases and J shed 0 bases, with 2 bases lying between them. CDR3 sequence (DNA): TGTGCCAGCAGCAGCTCTGGGGCCAACGTCCTGACTTTC. It is translated as CASSSSGANVLTF.

The chain couples TRBV4-3 to TRBJ2-7; D perhaps matches TRBD2 (5 bases). Germline assignment: CDR1 LGHNA and CDR2 YSLEER. The CDR3 sequence is 16 residues long. V lost 0 bases and J 2 bases, leaving 14 bases between the germline ends. Here the CDR3 reads CASSQDRASQAYEQYF. CDR3 in DNA: TGCGCCAGCAGCCAAGATAGGGCTAGCCAGGCCTACGAGCAGTACTTC.

The rearrangement joins TRBV7-9 to TRBJ2-4; D is unresolved. The CDR3 has 14 residues. Per the germline V gene, CDR1 is SEHNR and CDR2 is FQNEAQ (reference sequence). V was pared by 0 bases and J by 6 bases, with 9 bases between. In DNA, the CDR3 is TGTGCCAGCAGCTTAGCGCAGGAGAGAAACATTCAGTACTTC. Amino acids: CASSLAQERNIQYF.

The V gene is TRBV6-2 or TRBV6-3, the J gene TRBJ1-5; D is perhaps TRBD1 (5 bases). Looked up from germline, CDR1 is MNHEY and CDR2 is SVGEGT. This CDR3 has 14 residues. Trimming cost V 3 bases and J 4 bases, with 10 bases left between them. The CDR3 nucleotides read TGTGCCAGCAGTTATTCAGGGAAGAATCAGCCCCAGCATTTT. This gives the protein CASSYSGKNQPQHF.

The rearrangement links TRBV7-8 to TRBJ2-1; 9 bases are shared with TRBD2. The CDR3 contains 16 residues. V was pared by 2 bases and J by 2 bases, with 4 bases of the junction left unmatched. Germline CDR1 and CDR2: SGHVS and FQNEAQ. In DNA, the CDR3 is TGTGCCAGCAGCTTAAGGCTAGCGGGGACCTACAATGAGCAGTTCTTC. This encodes CASSLRLAGTYNEQFF.

This clonotype was observed a single time. The chain combines TRBV20-1 with TRBJ2-7, with D uncertain. The CDR3 is 12 amino acids. Trimming removed 4 bases from V and 5 bases from J, with 12 bases in between. Germline lookup yields CDR1 DFQATT and CDR2 SNEGSKA (reference sequence). The CDR3 region is CSAIKLGDEQYF. Written as DNA, the CDR3 is TGCAGTGCTATCAAGCTGGGCGACGAGCAGTACTTC.

This clonotype was counted only a few times. This sequence joins TRBV7-9 and TRBJ1-1; D gene ambiguous. Germline-derived CDR1 and CDR2 are SEHNR and FQNEAQ (reference sequence). Trimming removed 2 bases at V and 6 bases at J, with 4 bases between. CDR3 size: 11 residues. CDR3: CASSLSPEAFF. CDR3 bases: TGTGCCAGCAGCTTAAGTCCTGAAGCTTTCTTT.

About this clonotype: Since no conserved phenylalanine or tryptophan closes the CDR3, a read error is the likely cause. The chain carries TRBV11-2 and TRBJ2-6; D is unclear. The CDR3 is 17 residues long. Germline CDR1 and CDR2: SGHAT and FQNNGV. V shed 0 bases and J shed 4 bases, with 13 bases lying between them. CDR3 nucleotide sequence: TGTGCCAGCAGCTTAGAAGCAGGCATCATAGGGGCCAACGTCCTGACTCTC. Translation: CASSLEAGIIGANVLTL.

The CDR3 DNA reads TGTGCCAGCAGTATCAAAGAGACCCAGTACTTC. Its protein product is CASSIKETQYF. This chain uses TRBV6-2 or TRBV6-3 with TRBJ2-5, with D uncertain. The CDR3 spans 11 residues. Germline V gene sequence: CDR1 MNHEY, CDR2 SVGEGT. V shed 5 bases and J shed 3 bases, with 4 bases lying between them.

This chain links TRBV6-2 or TRBV6-3 with TRBJ1-4, with D hard to call. The CDR3 extends over 15 amino acids. Germline V gene sequence: CDR1 MNHEY, CDR2 SVGEGT. Trimming removed 5 bases from V and 8 bases from J, with 18 bases in between. The CDR3, as DNA: TGTGCCAGCAGTACAACCTACGACATGTACGAAAAACTGTTTTTT. This sequence encodes CASSTTYDMYEKLFF.

The chain combines TRBV12-3 or TRBV12-4 with TRBJ2-5; a possible D gene is TRBD1 (6 bases). V lost 0 bases to trimming and J lost 3 bases, with 8 bases between them. CDR3 length: 14 residues. The CDR3: CASSLAGAEETQYF. In nucleotides, the CDR3 is TGTGCCAGCAGTTTAGCGGGGGCCGAAGAGACCCAGTACTTC.

The chain uses TRBV12-3 or TRBV12-4 and TRBJ1-1, with a possible D match to TRBD1 (5 bases). CDR3 length: 13 residues. The V and J ends lost 0 bases and 4 bases respectively, with 6 bases between them. This chain's CDR3 is CASSLARATEAFF. The CDR3 nucleotides read TGTGCCAGCAGTTTAGCCAGGGCCACTGAAGCTTTCTTT.

The chain recombines TRBV5-5 with TRBJ2-7, with TRBD1 as a possible D gene (5 bases). V lost 4 bases and J lost 5, with 28 bases in between. The CDR3 is 18 residues long. From germline, CDR1 is SGHKS and CDR2 YYEKEE (reference sequence). The CDR3 here is CASSQVPTLLDTTNEQYF. The CDR3 region has the DNA TGTGCCAGCAGCCAAGTCCCCACACTTTTGGACACGACGAACGAGCAGTACTTC.